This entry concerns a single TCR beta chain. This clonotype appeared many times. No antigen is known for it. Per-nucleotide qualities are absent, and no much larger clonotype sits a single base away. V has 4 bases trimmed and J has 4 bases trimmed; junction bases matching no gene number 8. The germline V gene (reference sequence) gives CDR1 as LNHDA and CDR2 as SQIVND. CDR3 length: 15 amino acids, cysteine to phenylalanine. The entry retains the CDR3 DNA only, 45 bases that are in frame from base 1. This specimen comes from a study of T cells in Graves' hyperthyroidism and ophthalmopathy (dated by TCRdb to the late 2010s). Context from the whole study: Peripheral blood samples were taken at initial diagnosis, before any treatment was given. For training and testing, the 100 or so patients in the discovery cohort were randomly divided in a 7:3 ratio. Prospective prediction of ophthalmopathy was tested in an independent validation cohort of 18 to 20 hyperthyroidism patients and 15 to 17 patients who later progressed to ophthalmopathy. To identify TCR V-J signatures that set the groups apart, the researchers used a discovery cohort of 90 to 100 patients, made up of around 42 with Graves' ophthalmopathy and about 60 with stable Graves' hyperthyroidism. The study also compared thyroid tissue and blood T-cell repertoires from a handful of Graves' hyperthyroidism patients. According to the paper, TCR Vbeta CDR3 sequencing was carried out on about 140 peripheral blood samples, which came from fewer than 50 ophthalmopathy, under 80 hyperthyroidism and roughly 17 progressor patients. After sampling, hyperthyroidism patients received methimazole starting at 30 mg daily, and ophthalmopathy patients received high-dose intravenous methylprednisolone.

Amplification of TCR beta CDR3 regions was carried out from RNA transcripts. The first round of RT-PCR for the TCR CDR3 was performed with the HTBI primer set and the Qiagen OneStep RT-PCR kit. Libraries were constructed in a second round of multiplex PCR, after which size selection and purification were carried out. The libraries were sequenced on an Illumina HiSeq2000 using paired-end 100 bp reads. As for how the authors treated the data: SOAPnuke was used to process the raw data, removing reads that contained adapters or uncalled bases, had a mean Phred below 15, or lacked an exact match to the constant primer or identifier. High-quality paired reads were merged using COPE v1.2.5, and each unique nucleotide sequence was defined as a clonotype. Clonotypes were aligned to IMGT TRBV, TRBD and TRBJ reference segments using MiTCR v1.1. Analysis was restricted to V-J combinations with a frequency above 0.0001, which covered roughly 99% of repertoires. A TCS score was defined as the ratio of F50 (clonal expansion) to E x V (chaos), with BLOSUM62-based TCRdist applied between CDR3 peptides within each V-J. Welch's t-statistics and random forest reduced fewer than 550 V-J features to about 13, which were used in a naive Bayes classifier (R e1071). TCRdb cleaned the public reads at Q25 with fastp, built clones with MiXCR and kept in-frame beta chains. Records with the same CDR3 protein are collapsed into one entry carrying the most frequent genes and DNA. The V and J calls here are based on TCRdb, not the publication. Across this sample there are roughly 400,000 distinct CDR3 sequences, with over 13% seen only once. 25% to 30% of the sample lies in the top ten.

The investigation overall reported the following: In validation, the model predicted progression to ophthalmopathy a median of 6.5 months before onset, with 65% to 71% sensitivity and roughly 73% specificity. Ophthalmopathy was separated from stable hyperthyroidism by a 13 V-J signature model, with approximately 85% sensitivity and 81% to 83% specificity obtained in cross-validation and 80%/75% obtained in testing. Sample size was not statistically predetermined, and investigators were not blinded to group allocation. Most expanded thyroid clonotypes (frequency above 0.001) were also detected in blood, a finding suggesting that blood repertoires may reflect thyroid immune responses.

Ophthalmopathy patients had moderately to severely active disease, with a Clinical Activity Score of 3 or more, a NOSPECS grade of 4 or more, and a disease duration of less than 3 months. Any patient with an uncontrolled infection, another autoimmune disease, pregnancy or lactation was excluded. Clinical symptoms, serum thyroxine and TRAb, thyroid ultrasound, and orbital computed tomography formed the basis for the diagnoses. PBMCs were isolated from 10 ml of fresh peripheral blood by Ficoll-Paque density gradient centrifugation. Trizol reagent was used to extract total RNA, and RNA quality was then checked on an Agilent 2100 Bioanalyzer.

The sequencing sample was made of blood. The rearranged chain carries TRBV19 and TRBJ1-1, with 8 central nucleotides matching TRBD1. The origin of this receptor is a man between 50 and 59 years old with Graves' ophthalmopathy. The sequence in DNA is TGTGCCAGTAGTAACCCCAGGACAGGGATCACTGAAGCTTTCTTT. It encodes CASSNPRTGITEAFF. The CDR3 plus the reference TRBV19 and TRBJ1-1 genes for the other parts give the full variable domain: DGGITQSPKYLFRKEGQNVTLSCEQNLNHDAMYWYRQDPGQGLRLIYYSQIVNDFQKGDIAEGYSVSREKKESFPLTVTSAQKNPTAFYLCASSNPRTGITEAFFGQGTRLTVV.